This TCR beta chain was recorded in a study of CD8+ T cells in alopecia areata. This CDR3 contains 14 residues. Trimming at V came to 5 bases and at J to 2 bases, leaving 4 bases not matched to a gene. CDR1 and CDR2 from the germline V gene are SGHNT and YYREEE (reference sequence). Notes on the study in general: Scalp clonality and expanded CD8+ clones among the top 100 were significantly decreased by tofacitinib.

Investigators isolated RNA and reverse transcribed it into cDNA to act as the sequencing template. Measured with immunoSEQ multiplex PCR; TCRdb has only the in-frame clones, and not every one. The sample holds 200,000 to 250,000 clones, 64% seen once. Worth noting for this clone: Its antigen is unidentified.

Stated treatment: oral pan-JAK inhibitor, 5-10 mg twice daily. CD4+ and CD8+ T cells were sorted from PBMCs stained for CD3, CD4 and CD8. The clonotype originates from a human donor with alopecia areata. The specimen comprised CD4+ T cells sorted from blood, sampled at week 4, from a patient treated with tofacitinib. The rearrangement links TRBV5-4 to TRBJ2-1, with TRBD2 matching over 7 bases. The CDR3 loop reads CASRPGGTYNEQFF. For the CDR3, the DNA is TGTGCCAGCAGGCCGGGGGGAACCTACAATGAGCAGTTCTTC.